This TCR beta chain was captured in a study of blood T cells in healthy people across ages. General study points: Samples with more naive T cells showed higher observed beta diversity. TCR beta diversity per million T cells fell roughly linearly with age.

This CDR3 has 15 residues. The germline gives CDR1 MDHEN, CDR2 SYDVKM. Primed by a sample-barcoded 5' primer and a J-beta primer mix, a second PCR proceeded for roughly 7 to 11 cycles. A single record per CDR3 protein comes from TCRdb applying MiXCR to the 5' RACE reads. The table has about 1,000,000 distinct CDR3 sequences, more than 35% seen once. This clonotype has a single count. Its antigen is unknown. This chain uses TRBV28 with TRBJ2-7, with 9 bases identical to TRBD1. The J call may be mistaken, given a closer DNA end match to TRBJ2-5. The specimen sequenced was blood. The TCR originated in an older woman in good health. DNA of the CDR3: TGTGCCAGCAGTTTCCAGGACAGGGGAGGAGAGACCCAGTACTTC. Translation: CASSFQDRGGETQYF.